These T cell receptor beta chains were read from a single sample in a study of cytomegalovirus exposure and HLA in healthy donors. Repertoires were generated with immunoSEQ multiplex PCR, while TCRdb's copy carries only in-frame clones and drops some. The sample table includes 30,000 to 35,000 clones. The sequencing input was PBMCs. These TCRs come from a woman in her thirties or forties in good health and CMV-seropositive. CDR3s include the opening cysteine and the closing phenylalanine or tryptophan. A D gene is named only where the DNA matches it firmly. Size tells how often a clone was seen (once, few, many) or the class of an expanded clone, and some rows leave it out.

CDR3 protein	CDR3 DNA	V gene	clone size	D gene	J gene
CASSLGYRGQRMNTEAFF	TGTGCCAGCAGCTTAGGATACAGGGGGCAGAGGATGAACACTGAAGCTTTCTTT	TRBV11-2	NA	TRBD1	TRBJ1-1
CASSLGTMNTEAFF	TGTGCCAGCAGTTTAGGGACAATGAACACTGAAGCTTTCTTT	TRBV27	NA	NA	TRBJ1-1
CASSLTRDEQYF	TGTGCCAGCAGCTTGACGAGAGACGAGCAGTACTTC	TRBV5-6	NA	NA	TRBJ2-7
CAWSKGGVYGYTF	TGTGCCTGGAGTAAGGGGGGGGTATATGGCTACACCTTC	TRBV30	NA	NA	TRBJ1-2
CASSPGTGGDQYF	TGTGCCAGCAGCCCCGGGACAGGGGGGGACCAGTACTTC	TRBV6-1	medium-sized	TRBD1	TRBJ2-7
CASSSSIYNEQFF	TGTGCCAGCAGCTCCAGTATATACAATGAGCAGTTCTTC	TRBV7-3	NA	NA	TRBJ2-1
CASSLGAERLSYNEQFF	TGTGCTAGCAGCTTAGGCGCCGAGAGACTCTCCTACAATGAGCAGTTCTTC	TRBV7-7	NA	NA	TRBJ2-1
CASRHRQGRETQYF	TGTGCCAGCAGACATCGACAGGGACGGGAGACCCAGTACTTC	TRBV5-6	NA	TRBD1	TRBJ2-5
CASSITGIGNTEAFF	TGTGCCAGCAGCATCACAGGAATAGGGAACACTGAAGCTTTCTTT	TRBV2	NA	NA	TRBJ1-1
CASSLAVGGTYEQYF	TGTGCTAGCAGCTTAGCGGTGGGAGGAACCTACGAGCAGTACTTC	TRBV7-7	NA	NA	TRBJ2-7
CASSVAPTSGTTYEQYF	TGTGCCAGCAGCGTGGCCCCGACTAGCGGGACTACCTACGAGCAGTACTTC	TRBV9	NA	TRBD2	TRBJ2-7
CASSQEMAGGRTGELFF	TGCGCCAGCAGCCAGGAAATGGCGGGAGGGCGAACCGGGGAGCTGTTTTTT	TRBV4-3	NA	TRBD2	TRBJ2-2
CASSLAQGVGYTF	TGTGCCAGCAGCTTGGCACAGGGCGTAGGCTACACCTTC	TRBV5-6	NA	NA	TRBJ1-2
CASSQGQGQFYEQYF	TGCGCCAGCAGCCAAGGACAGGGGCAGTTCTACGAGCAGTACTTC	TRBV5-1	NA	TRBD1	TRBJ2-7
CASSLELAGANEQYF	TGTGCCAGCAGCTTAGAGCTAGCGGGAGCTAACGAGCAGTACTTC	TRBV11-2	NA	TRBD2	TRBJ2-7
CASRADRGNYNEQFF	TGCGCCAGCAGGGCGGACAGGGGAAACTACAATGAGCAGTTCTTC	TRBV5-1	NA	TRBD1	TRBJ2-1
CASSATDSSYYGYTF	TGTGCCAGCAGCGCTACGGACAGTTCCTACTATGGCTACACCTTC	TRBV9	NA	NA	TRBJ1-2
CASAGEGSYYGYTF	TGTGCCAGCGCTGGGGAGGGGAGTTACTATGGCTACACCTTC	TRBV19	NA	NA	TRBJ1-2
CAISERPSSSGNTIYF	TGTGCCATCAGCGAGCGTCCGTCGAGCTCTGGAAACACCATATATTTT	TRBV10-3	NA	NA	TRBJ1-3
CASSDGQSYTGELFF	TGTGCCAGCAGTGATGGACAGTCCTACACCGGGGAGCTGTTTTTT	TRBV25-1	NA	NA	TRBJ2-2
CASSRTSGPQMQFF	TGTGCCAGCAGCCGGACTAGCGGCCCCCAGATGCAGTTCTTC	TRBV6-6	NA	TRBD2	TRBJ2-1
CASSLRQGWDGYTF	TGTGCCAGCAGCCTAAGACAGGGCTGGGATGGCTACACCTTC	TRBV7-8	NA	TRBD1	TRBJ1-2
CASNWGRDGYTF	TGTGCCAGCAATTGGGGGCGAGACGGCTACACCTTC	TRBV28	NA	NA	TRBJ1-2
CASSFPGLAYEQYF	TGTGCCAGCAGCTTCCCGGGACTAGCGTACGAGCAGTACTTC	TRBV5-6	NA	TRBD2	TRBJ2-7
CASSLLAGTSSYEQYF	TGTGCCAGCAGCTTACTAGCGGGGACTTCCTCCTACGAGCAGTACTTC	TRBV11-2	NA	TRBD2	TRBJ2-7
CASSLAAPGTSGRGEQFF	TGTGCCAGCAGCTTAGCCGCTCCCGGGACTAGCGGGAGAGGGGAGCAGTTCTTC	TRBV7-2	NA	TRBD2	TRBJ2-1
CASSAQGRLENSPLHF	TGTGCCAGCAGCGCTCAGGGCAGGTTAGAGAATTCACCCCTCCACTTT	TRBV28	NA	NA	TRBJ1-6
CASSLLTGAGDGYTGELFF	TGTGCCAGCTCACTCCTCACAGGAGCGGGAGATGGATACACCGGGGAGCTGTTTTTT	TRBV18	NA	TRBD2	TRBJ2-2
CASSLEHRGTETQYF	TGCGCCAGCAGCTTGGAACATCGGGGAACGGAGACCCAGTACTTC	TRBV5-1	NA	NA	TRBJ2-5
CASSLLGANEKLFF	TGTGCCAGCAGCTTGTTGGGGGCCAATGAAAAACTGTTTTTT	TRBV5-4	NA	NA	TRBJ1-4
CASSLDRVGQETQYF	TGCGCCAGCAGCTTAGACAGGGTCGGGCAAGAGACCCAGTACTTC	TRBV5-1	NA	TRBD1	TRBJ2-5
CASSDRETGTEAFF	TGTGCCAGCAGTGACAGGGAAACAGGCACTGAAGCTTTCTTT	TRBV5-4	NA	TRBD1	TRBJ1-1
CASSPGLAGDTGELFF	TGTGCCAGCTCACCGGGACTAGCGGGAGATACCGGGGAGCTGTTTTTT	TRBV18	NA	TRBD2	TRBJ2-2
CASSLQVGQLNTEAFF	TGTGCCAGTAGTCTTCAGGTGGGACAGTTGAACACTGAAGCTTTCTTT	TRBV19	NA	TRBD1	TRBJ1-1
CASSSGSSGANVLTF	TGTGCCAGCAGCTCCGGGAGCTCTGGGGCCAACGTCCTGACTTTC	TRBV11-3	NA	NA	TRBJ2-6
CAWFTGQGAPGELFF	TGTGCCTGGTTCACGGGACAGGGGGCCCCCGGGGAGCTGTTTTTT	TRBV30	NA	TRBD1	TRBJ2-2
CSVAQRNQPQHF	TGCAGCGTTGCACAGCGCAATCAGCCCCAGCATTTT	TRBV29-1	NA	NA	TRBJ1-5
CASRPLTYSTDTQYF	TGTGCCAGCAGGCCCTTGACATATAGCACAGATACGCAGTATTTT	TRBV9	NA	NA	TRBJ2-3
CAISGQGNYNEQFF	TGTGCCATCAGCGGGCAGGGAAACTACAATGAGCAGTTCTTC	TRBV10-3	NA	NA	TRBJ2-1
CASSPGQAGETQYF	TGTGCCAGCAGCCCCGGACAGGCGGGAGAGACCCAGTACTTC	TRBV11-3	NA	TRBD1	TRBJ2-5
CASSQQTSGRSETQYF	TGTGCCAGCAGCCAACAGACTAGCGGGAGGTCCGAGACCCAGTACTTC	TRBV7-2	NA	TRBD2	TRBJ2-5
CASSSMTAGNQPQHF	TGTGCCAGCAGCTCAATGACAGCAGGCAATCAGCCCCAGCATTTT	TRBV28	NA	NA	TRBJ1-5
CASSEGSGRAMVVDEQFF	TGTGCCAGCAGTGAGGGTAGCGGGAGGGCCATGGTCGTCGATGAGCAGTTCTTC	TRBV2	NA	TRBD2	TRBJ2-1
CASSLGGVGGYQETQYF	TGTGCTAGCAGCTTAGGTGGAGTAGGCGGGTACCAAGAGACCCAGTACTTC	TRBV7-7	NA	NA	TRBJ2-5
CASTLGSGAEAFF	TGTGCCAGCACCCTTGGGTCAGGCGCTGAAGCTTTCTTT	TRBV6-6	NA	NA	TRBJ1-1
CASKWTGGHEQFF	TGTGCCAGCAAATGGACAGGGGGGCATGAGCAGTTCTTC	TRBV27	NA	TRBD1	TRBJ2-1
CASRNSRDSTSTDTQYF	TGTGCCAGCAGAAACTCCCGGGACAGCACTAGCACAGATACGCAGTATTTT	TRBV27	NA	TRBD1	TRBJ2-3
CASTERARTEAFF	TGTGCCAGCACCGAGAGGGCTCGGACTGAAGCTTTCTTT	TRBV2	NA	NA	TRBJ1-1
CASRPMKGPGEKLFF	TGTGCCAGCAGACCTATGAAGGGCCCAGGGGAAAAACTGTTTTTT	TRBV6-1	NA	NA	TRBJ1-4
CASSGGQTLYGYTF	TGTGCCAGCAGCGGGGGACAGACTTTATATGGCTACACCTTC	TRBV7-9	NA	TRBD1	TRBJ1-2
CATSRAGLAGEETQYF	TGTGCCACCAGCAGGGCGGGACTAGCGGGAGAAGAGACCCAGTACTTC	TRBV15	NA	TRBD2	TRBJ2-5
CATKGYATNEKLFF	TGTGCCACAAAGGGGTACGCAACTAATGAAAAACTGTTTTTT	TRBV6-6	NA	NA	TRBJ1-4
CASSQGTSGDTEAFF	TGCGCCAGCAGCCAAGGGACATCGGGGGACACTGAAGCTTTCTTT	TRBV4-1	NA	NA	TRBJ1-1
CASSYDSRAEAFF	TGTGCCAGCAGTTACGACAGCAGGGCTGAAGCTTTCTTT	TRBV6-5	NA	NA	TRBJ1-1
CASSQGQRETQYF	TGCGCCAGCAGCCAAGGACAGAGAGAGACCCAGTACTTC	TRBV4-1	NA	NA	TRBJ2-5
CASSLGSSGYNEQFF	TGTGCCAGCAGCTTAGGGTCTAGCGGCTACAATGAGCAGTTCTTC	TRBV7-3	NA	TRBD2	TRBJ2-1
CASSFTGALGEQYF	TGTGCCAGCAGCTTCACAGGTGCTCTAGGGGAGCAGTACTTC	TRBV11-2	NA	NA	TRBJ2-7
CSVAFMDREFNEQYF	TGCAGCGTTGCCTTCATGGACAGGGAATTTAACGAGCAGTACTTC	TRBV29-1	NA	TRBD1	TRBJ2-7
CASSPPGAIGPQHF	TGTGCCAGCAGCCCCCCGGGAGCCATTGGGCCCCAGCATTTT	TRBV9	NA	NA	TRBJ1-5